A single sample gave rise to the 22 T cell receptor beta chains below, sequenced in a study of Ad26.COV2.S vaccination and SARS-CoV-2 variants. Regarding treatment: roughly 18 received Ad26.COV2.S at low or high dose, single or two shots; roughly five received placebo; per-sample allocation not given. Material that was analyzed had been drawn on day 63 after the first vaccine or placebo injection. TCRdb's table, derived via immunoSEQ multiplex PCR, lists solely in-frame clones and lacks some. This table has about half a million clones, 80% to 90% appearing once. The source was peripheral blood, collected in a trial of Ad26.COV2.S vaccine versus placebo. The receptors were sampled from a person between 18 and 60 years old who received the Ad26.COV2.S COVID-19 vaccine or a placebo.

This clone was recorded once. As DNA, the CDR3 is TGTGCCAGCAGTAACGCGGGGGCCCGGTATGAGCAGTTCTTC. It specifies CASSNAGARYEQFF. The rearrangement uses TRBV6-2 or TRBV6-3 and TRBJ2-1; a possible D gene is TRBD2 (7 bases). The V gene's germline CDR1 is MNHEY and CDR2 SVGEGT. V shed 5 bases and J shed 8 bases, with 16 bases lying between them. CDR3 length: 14 amino acids.

The chain recombines TRBV28 with TRBJ2-3, with TRBD1 matching over 7 bases. Trimming cost V 11 bases and J 1 base; bases outside gene matches: 6. The germline gives CDR1 MDHEN, CDR2 SYDVKM. The CDR3 length is 13 residues. The CDR3 sequence: CAYRGWGTDTQYF. The CDR3 DNA reads TGTGCCTACAGGGGTTGGGGCACAGATACGCAGTATTTT.

This chain joins TRBV11-2 and TRBJ2-7, with unresolved D. This CDR3 comprises 16 residues. Germline V gives CDR1 SGHAT, CDR2 FQNNGV. The V end was cut by 0 bases, the J end by 7 bases, with 19 bases between. The CDR3 region is CASSLDRSQRLGEQYF. CDR3 nucleotide sequence: TGTGCCAGCAGCTTAGATCGGAGCCAGCGCTTGGGTGAGCAGTACTTC.

The chain is built from TRBV28 and TRBJ2-7; 8 bases fit TRBD1. Germline-derived CDR1 and CDR2 are MDHEN and SYDVKM. The CDR3 has 14 residues. V lost 6 bases and J lost 7; bases outside the gene matches: 11. The CDR3 DNA follows: TGTGCCAGCAGACCAGGGGGACAGGTGGGGGAGCAGTACTTC. Translating gives CASRPGGQVGEQYF.

V and J are TRBV7-9 and TRBJ1-4; 8 bases agree with TRBD1. The V gene's germline CDR1 is SEHNR and CDR2 FQNEAQ (reference sequence). The CDR3 sequence is 16 residues long. After removal of 5 bases from V and 8 bases from J, the junction contained 13 bases not matched to a gene. The CDR3 loop reads CASSRQGKAVGEKLFF. The CDR3 coding sequence is TGTGCCAGCAGCCGACAGGGGAAGGCGGTTGGCGAAAAACTGTTTTTT.

The chain joins TRBV27 to TRBJ2-5, with 10 bases fitting TRBD2. The CDR3 sequence is 15 residues long. Germline V gene lookup returns CDR1 MNHEY and CDR2 SMNVEV (reference sequence). The ends lost 6 bases at V and 5 bases at J; junction bases unmatched: 9. DNA for the CDR3: TGTGCCAGCAGACCACTAGCGGGGCCTTTGGAGACCCAGTACTTC. It yields the protein CASRPLAGPLETQYF.

J is TRBJ2-1 and V is TRBV6-2 or TRBV6-3; perhaps D is TRBD1 or TRBD2 (5 bases each). The V and J ends lost 4 bases and 4 bases respectively, with 17 bases between them. This CDR3 is built from 16 residues. In germline, CDR1 is MNHEY, CDR2 SVGEGT. This chain's CDR3 is CASSLFGARPYNEQFF. DNA of the CDR3: TGTGCCAGCAGTTTGTTCGGGGCTAGACCTTACAATGAGCAGTTCTTC.

CDR3 coding DNA: TGTGCCTGGAGTCTTAGGGGACGTCGATCAAACGAGCAGTACTTC. Translated, it gives CAWSLRGRRSNEQYF. The chain links TRBV30 to TRBJ2-7, with D perhaps assigned TRBD1 or TRBD2 (5 bases each). The V gene lost 2 bases and the J gene lost 5 bases, with 19 bases spanning the gap. Germline-derived CDR1 and CDR2 are GTSNPN and SVGIG (reference sequence). The CDR3 contains 15 residues.

The rearrangement links TRBV5-1 to TRBJ2-1; D unclear. The CDR3 has 11 residues. The V end was cut by 4 bases, the J end by 8 bases, with 7 bases between. The germline V gene encodes CDR1 SGHRS and CDR2 YFSETQ. The CDR3 here is CASSAQHEQFF. The CDR3 DNA reads TGCGCCAGCAGCGCCCAACATGAGCAGTTCTTC.

This clone was observed once. The DNA of the CDR3 is TGTGCCAGCATGGGACTAGCGGTGGGCAATGAGCAGTTCTTC. Translating it yields CASMGLAVGNEQFF. This chain links TRBV7-9 with TRBJ2-1, with 11 bases identical to TRBD2. Germline values: CDR1 SEHNR, CDR2 FQNEAQ (reference sequence). CDR3 length: 14 residues. J was trimmed by 6 bases and V by 7 bases; bases with no gene match: 5.

The chain uses TRBV11-2 and TRBJ1-1, with 9 bases identical to TRBD1. The CDR3 runs to 12 residues. Trimming at V came to 5 bases and at J to 6 bases, leaving 1 base not matched to a gene. Per germline, CDR1 SGHAT and CDR2 FQNNGV. This chain's CDR3 is CASSRDRAEAFF. The CDR3 DNA reads as TGTGCCAGCAGCAGGGACAGGGCTGAAGCTTTCTTT.

The chain recombines TRBV7-2 with TRBJ2-2, with 15 bases fitting TRBD2. The V gene's germline CDR1 is SGHTA and CDR2 FQGNSA. The CDR3 has 19 residues. V lost 3 bases to trimming and J lost 1 base; unmatched junction nucleotides: 6. The CDR3: CASSFFGLAGGMNTGELFF. In nucleotides, the CDR3 is TGTGCCAGCAGCTTCTTTGGACTAGCGGGAGGGATGAACACCGGGGAGCTGTTTTTT.

J is TRBJ2-1 and V is TRBV10-3; D is uncertain. The CDR3 is 14 amino acids. The V end lost 2 bases, the J end lost 3 bases, and 8 bases lay between the germline ends. The germline V gene has CDR1 ENHRY and CDR2 SYGVKD. CDR3 coding DNA: TGTGCCATCAGTGAGGGACGCAGCTACAATGAGCAGTTCTTC. The encoded protein is CAISEGRSYNEQFF.

A few counts support this clone. This chain uses TRBV7-2 with TRBJ2-7, with TRBD2 matching over 8 bases. CDR1 is SGHTA and CDR2 is FQGNSA in the germline V gene. V was pared by 6 bases and J by 3 bases, with 10 bases of the junction left unmatched. The CDR3 spans 15 residues. The CDR3 coding sequence is TGTGCCAGCAGGAAACCACATAGCGGGATCTACGAGCAGTACTTC. It is translated as CASRKPHSGIYEQYF.

The gene calls are TRBV5-4 and TRBJ2-1, with TRBD1 matching 7 bases. V lost 4 bases, J lost 8 bases, and 3 bases stayed unmatched. This CDR3 is 12 amino acids long. The V gene's germline CDR1 is SGHNT and CDR2 YYREEE (reference sequence). DNA for the CDR3: TGTGCCAGCAGCCCACAGGGGTATGAGCAGTTCTTC. As protein: CASSPQGYEQFF.

The chain couples TRBV6-2 or TRBV6-3 to TRBJ1-2, with TRBD1 identical over 7 bases. The CDR3 runs to 15 residues. Germline CDR1 is MNHEY and CDR2 is SVGEGT. Trimming took 4 bases from V and 4 from J; bases not matched to a gene: 9. The CDR3 DNA reads as TGTGCCAGCAGTTTCTGGGAGGGACAGAGCTATGGCTACACCTTC. Translation gives CASSFWEGQSYGYTF.

The V and J genes are TRBV19 and TRBJ1-6; 7 nucleotides align to TRBD1. The J segment lost 6 bases and the V segment lost 3 bases, leaving 8 bases of the junction unmatched. In germline, CDR1 is LNHDA, CDR2 SQIVND (reference sequence). The CDR3 spans 16 residues. The CDR3 spells CASSISPKGANSPLHF. The DNA of the CDR3 is TGTGCCAGTAGTATTTCCCCGAAGGGGGCTAATTCACCCCTCCACTTT.

The V call is TRBV28, the J call TRBJ2-7, with 10 nucleotides matching TRBD1. After removal of 6 bases from V and 2 bases from J, the junction contained 1 base not matched to a gene. Germline V gene sequence: CDR1 MDHEN, CDR2 SYDVKM. CDR3 length: 13 amino acids. The CDR3 here is CASRGTGAYEQYF. The CDR3 DNA follows: TGTGCCAGCAGAGGGACAGGGGCCTACGAGCAGTACTTC. The full variable domain, its missing parts supplied by reference TRBV28 and TRBJ2-7, is DVKVTQSSRYLVKRTGEKVFLECVQDMDHENMFWYRQDPGLGLRLIYFSYDVKMKEKGDIPEGYSVSREKKERFSLILESASTNQTSMYLCASRGTGAYEQYFGPGTRLTVT.

The chain uses TRBV11-2 and TRBJ2-3; possible D gene TRBD2, 6 bases. V was shortened by 1 base and J by 2 bases, with 13 bases between the two germline ends. CDR3 length: 16 residues. The germline gives CDR1 SGHAT, CDR2 FQNNGV. The CDR3 loop is CASSLGGLAYTDTQYF. CDR3 bases: TGTGCCAGCAGCTTAGGGGGTCTAGCGTACACAGATACGCAGTATTTT.

CDR3 coding DNA: TGTGCCAGCAGCTTAATCGCGGCAGGGGAAGAAAAACTGTTTTTT. Translating it yields CASSLIAAGEEKLFF. This chain uses TRBV7-8 with TRBJ1-4, with D tentatively TRBD1 (6 bases). Germline-derived CDR1 and CDR2 are SGHVS and FQNEAQ. Trimming pared 2 bases from V and 8 bases from J, leaving 15 bases between. The CDR3 has 15 residues.

This clone has at least ten counts. J is TRBJ2-3 and V is TRBV6-1; D may be TRBD2 (8 bases). The CDR3 length is 20 residues. V was shortened by 3 bases and J by 5 bases, with 30 bases between the two germline ends. Germline CDR1 and CDR2: MNHNS and SASEGT. The CDR3 here is CASSEPPGSGSTGAEDTQYF. The DNA for the CDR3 is TGTGCCAGCAGTGAGCCCCCAGGGAGCGGGAGCACAGGGGCGGAAGATACGCAGTATTTT.

This clone was seen only once. CDR3 protein: CASRRQGSSYNSPLHF. CDR3 bases: TGCGCCAGCAGAAGACAGGGTAGCTCCTATAATTCACCCCTCCACTTT. V is TRBV5-1 and J is TRBJ1-6; TRBD1 matches at 7 bases. The CDR3 spans 16 residues. V lost 5 bases and J lost 0; bases outside the gene matches: 5. CDR1 and CDR2 (germline): SGHRS, YFSETQ. The whole variable domain, filled in from reference TRBV5-1 and TRBJ1-6, reads KAGVTQTPRYLIKTRGQQVTLSCSPISGHRSVSWYQQTPGQGLQFLFEYFSETQRNKGNFPGRFSGRQFSNSRSEMNVSTLELGDSALYLCASRRQGSSYNSPLHFGNGTRLTVT.